This entry lists 21 T cell receptor beta chains sequenced from one sample in a study of blood T cells in healthy people across ages. For the second PCR, which ran for about 7 to 11 cycles, a sample-barcoded 5' primer and a J-beta primer mix were used. TCRdb fed the 5' RACE reads into MiXCR, producing one record per CDR3 protein. The table has some 1,500,000 distinct CDR3 sequences, approximately 43% seen once; the top ten hold about 3.8%. The sequenced sample consisted of blood. Receptor source: a woman aged 18-30 years in good health.

The sample holds a few counts of this clonotype. V usage is TRBV29-1 and J usage is TRBJ1-1; weak D call: TRBD1 (6 bases). The V gene lost 5 bases and the J gene lost 1 base, with 14 bases spanning the gap. The CDR3 has 14 amino acids. Germline values: CDR1 SQVTM, CDR2 ANQGSEA. The CDR3 DNA sequence: TGCAGCGTTAGACGGGACACTGGGAACACTGAAGCTTTCTTT. Its translation is CSVRRDTGNTEAFF.

The chain carries TRBV20-1 and TRBJ2-1, with D unclear. CDR1 is DFQATT, CDR2 SNEGSKA, per germline (reference sequence). V was pared by 6 bases and J by 0 bases, with 12 bases between. The CDR3 has 14 amino acids. The DNA for the CDR3 is TGCAGTGCCCGAGCGCCCACCTCCTACAATGAGCAGTTCTTC. The encoded protein is CSARAPTSYNEQFF.

The CDR3 sequence is CSAREVPLSDIQYF. The CDR3 DNA is TGCAGTGCTAGAGAAGTACCCCTTTCGGACATTCAGTACTTC. This chain uses TRBV20-1 with TRBJ2-4; D is uncertain. The CDR3 spans 14 residues. The germline V and J ends were trimmed by 0 bases and 8 bases, with 14 bases remaining between them. Per the germline V gene, CDR1 is DFQATT and CDR2 is SNEGSKA (reference sequence).

The V and J genes are TRBV9 and TRBJ2-1; 7 bases align to TRBD1. The V gene's germline CDR1 is SGDLS and CDR2 YYNGEE. The CDR3 consists of 16 residues. The junction had 7 bases not matched to a gene; V was cut back by 4 bases and J by 0 bases. CDR3 amino acids: CASSSQGVSSYNEQFF. The DNA for the CDR3 is TGTGCCAGCAGCTCCCAGGGGGTCAGCTCCTACAATGAGCAGTTCTTC.

This clonotype was counted a few times. J is TRBJ1-2 and V is TRBV20-1; tentative D call: TRBD1 (5 bases). The CDR3 is made up of 13 amino acids. Trimming pared 6 bases from V and 7 bases from J, leaving 18 bases between. In germline, CDR1 is DFQATT, CDR2 SNEGSKA (reference sequence). DNA for the CDR3: TGCAGTGCCAACAGGAACTCCGGGGGTGGCTACACCTTC. Its protein product is CSANRNSGGGYTF.

This clonotype has ten or more counts. V is TRBV4-1 and J is TRBJ2-1, with D possibly TRBD1 on 5 matching bases. CDR3 length: 15 residues. V dropped 4 bases and J dropped 0 bases, with 10 bases sitting between them. In germline, CDR1 is MGHRA, CDR2 YSYEKL. In nucleotides, the CDR3 is TGCGCCAGCAGCCTACACGACAGCTCCTACAATGAGCAGTTCTTC. Protein product: CASSLHDSSYNEQFF.

The V gene is TRBV3-1, the J gene TRBJ2-2; D is undetermined. This CDR3 comprises 11 residues. Germline V gene sequence: CDR1 LGHDT, CDR2 YNNKEL (reference sequence). Trimming removed 7 bases at V and 3 bases at J, with 3 bases between. The CDR3 DNA reads as TGTGCCAGCACCGACACCGGGGAGCTGTTTTTT. Translating gives CASTDTGELFF.

This clonotype was seen more than once but under ten times. J is TRBJ2-7 and V is TRBV27, with TRBD1 matching 8 bases. CDR1 is MNHEY and CDR2 is SMNVEV in the germline V gene (reference sequence). The CDR3 totals 15 residues. Trimming cost V 6 bases and J 0 bases; bases outside gene matches: 7. The CDR3 spells CASSPDRVVSYEQYF. CDR3 nucleotides: TGTGCCAGCAGCCCGGACAGGGTGGTCTCCTACGAGCAGTACTTC.

The chain is built from TRBV5-1 and TRBJ2-3, with 9 bases aligning to TRBD2. V shed 1 base, J shed 1 base, and the junction held 10 bases outside the gene matches. This CDR3 contains 18 residues. Germline-derived CDR1 and CDR2 are SGHRS and YFSETQ. Here the CDR3 DNA reads TGCGCCAGCAGCTTGCGGAGATCTAGCGGGGCACGCACAGATACGCAGTATTTT. Translating gives CASSLRRSSGARTDTQYF. Filled out from reference TRBV5-1 and TRBJ2-3, the complete variable domain reads KAGVTQTPRYLIKTRGQQVTLSCSPISGHRSVSWYQQTPGQGLQFLFEYFSETQRNKGNFPGRFSGRQFSNSRSEMNVSTLELGDSALYLCASSLRRSSGARTDTQYFGPGTRLTVL.

This clonotype was seen more than once but under ten times. The chain is built from TRBV27 and TRBJ2-4; D might be TRBD1 or TRBD2, each matching 6 bases. The end of the DNA fits TRBJ2-5 better, so the J call may be wrong. This CDR3 spans 18 amino acids. Looked up from germline, CDR1 is MNHEY and CDR2 is SMNVEV (reference sequence). The CDR3 region is CASSLLGTFAGGQETQYF. The CDR3, as DNA: TGTGCCAGCAGTTTATTAGGGACATTTGCCGGGGGCCAAGAGACCCAGTACTTC.

As regards this clonotype: A much more abundant neighbour one base away suggests this may be a read error. The chain has TRBV5-6 and TRBJ1-1; tentatively, D is TRBD1 (6 bases). The germline V gene has CDR1 SGHDT and CDR2 YYEEEE. V was cut by 0 bases and J by 4 bases, with 13 bases left in between. The CDR3 extends over 15 amino acids. CDR3 sequence (DNA): TGTGCCAGCAGCTTGGGTCAGGGGAGGGGCACTGAAGCTTTCTTT. Its translation: CASSLGQGRGTEAFF.

The J gene is TRBJ1-5, the V gene TRBV20-1, with 7 nucleotides matching TRBD1. The germline V gene encodes CDR1 DFQATT and CDR2 SNEGSKA (reference sequence). J gave up 4 bases and V 5 bases, and 8 bases lay outside the gene matches. The length of the CDR3 is 14 residues. CDR3 in amino acids: CSAQTGRLNQPQHF. CDR3 DNA: TGCAGTGCTCAGACAGGGAGGCTTAATCAGCCCCAGCATTTT.

Only a few counts were recorded for this clonotype. The chain has TRBV2 and TRBJ2-4; D not resolved. The CDR3 is 15 residues long. The V end lost 3 bases, the J end lost 1 base, and 10 bases lay between the germline ends. Germline V gene data show CDR1 as SNHLY and CDR2 as FYNNEI. In nucleotides, the CDR3 is TGTGCCAGCAGTGACGCAGGTTATGCCAAAAACATTCAGTACTTC. This codes for CASSDAGYAKNIQYF.

This clonotype appeared a few times. The V call is TRBV24-1, the J call TRBJ2-5, with 10 bases aligning to TRBD2. This CDR3 contains 16 residues. Trimming took 3 bases from V and 3 from J; bases not matched to a gene: 6. Per the germline V gene, CDR1 is KGHDR and CDR2 is SFDVKD. CDR3 protein: CATSDPRTSGEETQYF. DNA of the CDR3: TGTGCCACCAGTGATCCCCGGACTAGCGGAGAAGAGACCCAGTACTTC.

The chain combines TRBV4-2 with TRBJ2-7; 7 nucleotides line up with TRBD2. V shed 0 bases, J shed 3 bases, and the junction held 8 bases outside the gene matches. This CDR3 region has 16 residues. Germline V lookup: CDR1 LGHNA, CDR2 YNFKEQ. CDR3 sequence reads: CASSQDGAGPSYEQYF. In DNA form, the CDR3 reads TGTGCCAGCAGCCAAGATGGAGCGGGACCCAGCTACGAGCAGTACTTC.

This clonotype was observed a few times. The rearrangement uses TRBV29-1 and TRBJ1-2, with D tentatively TRBD1 (6 bases). V was pared by 4 bases and J by 1 base, with 10 bases between. Germline V gene sequence: CDR1 SQVTM, CDR2 ANQGSEA. The CDR3 extends over 13 amino acids. CDR3 protein: CSVVGGGNYGYTF. CDR3 nucleotides: TGCAGCGTTGTGGGGGGCGGTAACTATGGCTACACCTTC.

The chain recombines TRBV5-5 with TRBJ2-5, with D possibly being TRBD1 (6 bases). With the DNA end fitting TRBJ2-7 better, the J assignment may be wrong. Germline values: CDR1 SGHKS, CDR2 YYEKEE (reference sequence). The CDR3 extends over 13 amino acids. The CDR3 DNA reads as TGTGCCAGCAAATCGACAGGACGGTACGAGCAGTACTTC. Protein: CASKSTGRYEQYF.

The rearrangement links TRBV13 to TRBJ1-1, with D perhaps matching TRBD1 (5 bases). Germline assignment: CDR1 PRHDT and CDR2 FYEKMQ (reference sequence). V lost 8 bases, J lost 4 bases, and 17 bases lay in between. The CDR3 is made up of 14 amino acids. The CDR3 protein is CASGVGRVGTEAFF. The CDR3 nucleotides read TGTGCCAGCGGCGTAGGCAGGGTGGGCACTGAAGCTTTCTTT.

This clonotype was seen a few times. The chain links TRBV11-2 to TRBJ2-1; 8 bases line up with TRBD2. Looked up from germline, CDR1 is SGHAT and CDR2 is FQNNGV. The ends lost 1 base at V and 4 bases at J; junction bases unmatched: 9. The CDR3 sequence is 17 residues long. The CDR3 is CASSLAGLASGYNEQFF. CDR3 in DNA: TGTGCCAGCAGCTTAGCGGGTTTGGCTAGCGGGTACAATGAGCAGTTCTTC.

V and J are TRBV12-3 or TRBV12-4 and TRBJ2-1; a weak D match, TRBD1 (6 bases). This CDR3 contains 14 residues. The ends were cut back, 6 bases at V and 7 bases at J, with 16 bases in the middle. CDR3 in amino acids: CASRITGLRNEQFF. CDR3 DNA: TGTGCCAGCAGAATAACAGGGTTGCGGAATGAGCAGTTCTTC.

The genes are TRBV11-2 and TRBJ1-2, with TRBD1 as a possible D gene (6 bases). CDR3 length: 16 residues. Deletions cut 5 bases from V and 0 bases from J, with 16 bases between. Germline V CDR1 and CDR2: SGHAT, FQNNGV. CDR3 region: CASSVTTGASNYGYTF. Written as DNA, the CDR3 is TGTGCCAGCAGCGTAACGACGGGGGCCTCTAACTATGGCTACACCTTC.